These 31 T cell receptor beta chains were sequenced from one sample in a study of T cell changes during pregnancy in multiple sclerosis. Only in-frame clones appear in the TCRdb table, and some are missing; sequencing was by immunoSEQ multiplex PCR. The sample consists of about 89,000 clones, 85% to 95% of them appearing once. The specimen comprised peripheral blood, sampled after pregnancy. The receptors here all came from a female donor in good health, enrolled as a control in a pregnancy study.

V and J are TRBV10-3 and TRBJ1-1; TRBD1 matches 7 bases. V was pared by 5 bases and J by 0 bases, with 9 bases of the junction left unmatched. The CDR3 covers 16 residues. Germline V gene data show CDR1 as ENHRY and CDR2 as SYGVKD. CDR3 region: CAISRKPGQMNTEAFF. In DNA, the CDR3 is TGTGCCATCAGTCGGAAACCGGGACAGATGAACACTGAAGCTTTCTTT.

The chain couples TRBV30 to TRBJ1-5; possible D gene TRBD1, 5 bases. Trimming took 2 bases from V and 6 from J, leaving 17 bases between them. CDR1 and CDR2 from the germline V gene are GTSNPN and SVGIG (reference sequence). CDR3 length equals 15 residues. CDR3 in amino acids: CAWSPQTRGVQPQHF. CDR3 sequence (DNA): TGTGCCTGGAGTCCCCAGACCCGGGGGGTTCAGCCCCAGCATTTT.

V and J are TRBV10-3 and TRBJ2-5; 14 nucleotides match TRBD2. This CDR3 is built from 17 residues. After removal of 2 bases from V and 2 bases from J, the junction contained 4 bases not matched to a gene. Germline CDR1 and CDR2: ENHRY and SYGVKD. The CDR3 sequence is CAISEPRLAGGQETQYF. CDR3 nucleotide sequence: TGTGCCATCAGTGAGCCTAGACTAGCGGGAGGGCAAGAGACCCAGTACTTC.

About this clone: Within the sample, other DNA sequences also encode this same CDR3. The V call is TRBV7-8, the J call TRBJ2-3; 11 bases fit TRBD2. The CDR3 is 16 residues long. CDR1 SGHVS and CDR2 FQNEAQ come from the germline V gene. V gave up 5 bases and J gave up 1 base; unmatched junction bases: 5. CDR3 loop: CASSRGTSGGTDTQYF. The CDR3 DNA sequence: TGTGCCAGCAGCCGAGGGACTAGCGGAGGCACAGATACGCAGTATTTT.

This clone has a single count. The V and J genes are TRBV28 and TRBJ1-5, with 7 bases lining up with TRBD1. The V segment lost 7 bases and the J segment 0 bases; nucleotides outside the gene matches: 9. Germline V gives CDR1 MDHEN, CDR2 SYDVKM. The CDR3 consists of 16 residues. This CDR3 is CASTPDRNYSNQPQHF. In DNA, the CDR3 is TGTGCCAGCACCCCGGACAGGAACTATAGCAATCAGCCCCAGCATTTT.

This chain uses TRBV28 with TRBJ1-2; TRBD1 matches at 9 bases. Germline loops: CDR1 MDHEN, CDR2 SYDVKM. The CDR3 sequence is 13 residues long. J was trimmed by 6 bases and V by 6 bases; bases with no gene match: 5. This chain's CDR3 is CASRLRDRDGYTF. The CDR3 DNA follows: TGTGCCAGCAGACTTCGGGACAGGGATGGCTACACCTTC.

V is TRBV11-2 and J is TRBJ2-1; the match to TRBD1 covers 7 bases. In germline, CDR1 is SGHAT, CDR2 FQNNGV. The CDR3 has 15 amino acids. V trimming: 5 bases; J trimming: 0 bases; junction bases outside the gene matches: 4. This CDR3 is CASSPGTASYNEQFF. In nucleotides, the CDR3 is TGTGCCAGCAGCCCTGGGACAGCCTCCTACAATGAGCAGTTCTTC.

J is TRBJ2-1 and V is TRBV5-1, with 12 bases aligning to TRBD2. With 4 bases clipped from V and 6 bases from J, the junction kept 5 bases outside the gene matches. This CDR3 is 15 amino acids long. The germline V gene encodes CDR1 SGHRS and CDR2 YFSETQ. CDR3 in amino acids: CASSRGLAGLNEQFF. For the CDR3, the DNA is TGCGCCAGCAGCCGCGGACTAGCGGGGCTCAATGAGCAGTTCTTC.

J is TRBJ1-1 and V is TRBV7-9; weak D call: TRBD1 (5 bases). The V gene lost 5 bases and the J gene lost 8 bases, with 9 bases spanning the gap. Germline CDR1 and CDR2: SEHNR and FQNEAQ (reference sequence). This CDR3 region has 11 residues. The CDR3 loop reads CASSVNREAFF. As DNA, the CDR3 is TGTGCCAGCAGCGTTAACAGGGAAGCTTTCTTT.

The V and J genes are TRBV5-1 and TRBJ2-7; D gene unclear. CDR3 length equals 13 residues. Germline lookup yields CDR1 SGHRS and CDR2 YFSETQ. Trimming stripped 1 base from V and 4 bases from J, with 9 bases between. The CDR3 sequence: CASSLSLRYEQYF. The DNA of the CDR3 is TGCGCCAGCAGCTTGTCGCTGAGATACGAGCAGTACTTC.

The chain couples TRBV30 to TRBJ1-2; no clear D gene. The CDR3 has 13 amino acids. The V gene lost 1 base and the J gene lost 6 bases, with 12 bases spanning the gap. CDR1 and CDR2 from the germline V gene are GTSNPN and SVGIG (reference sequence). CDR3 loop: CAWSGSRSHGYTF. CDR3 in DNA: TGTGCCTGGAGTGGGAGCAGATCCCATGGCTACACCTTC.

The chain is built from TRBV23-1 and TRBJ2-2, with 11 bases aligning to TRBD2. TRBV23-1 qualifies as an ORF whose function is uncertain. V lost 6 bases to trimming and J lost 1 base; unmatched junction nucleotides: 13. This CDR3 spans 19 amino acids. The CDR3 coding sequence is TGCGCCAGCAGCCACGTTCGTAGCGGGAGGGCGATGAACACCGGGGAGCTGTTTTTT. Translation gives CASSHVRSGRAMNTGELFF.

The count of this clone is one. The chain combines TRBV7-2 with TRBJ2-7, with a possible D match to TRBD2 (6 bases). Trimming left V 6 bases short and J 0 bases short, with 15 bases between. The CDR3 contains 15 residues. The V gene's germline CDR1 is SGHTA and CDR2 FQGNSA. The CDR3 region is CASSQFLATSYEQYF. The CDR3 nucleotides are TGTGCCAGCAGTCAGTTTCTAGCGACCTCCTACGAGCAGTACTTC.

V is TRBV6-1 and J is TRBJ2-1; 10 bases agree with TRBD2. This CDR3 is 15 amino acids long. Germline V gene data show CDR1 as MNHNS and CDR2 as SASEGT. V was pared by 7 bases and J by 2 bases, with 5 bases of the junction left unmatched. CDR3 DNA: TGTGCCAGCACCAGCGGGAGGGCAGCCTACAATGAGCAGTTCTTC. This translates into CASTSGRAAYNEQFF.

The chain links TRBV28 to TRBJ1-4, with D tentatively TRBD1 (5 bases). CDR3 length: 14 residues. Looked up from germline, CDR1 is MDHEN and CDR2 is SYDVKM. V was shortened by 3 bases and J by 0 bases, with 5 bases between the two germline ends. The CDR3 DNA follows: TGTGCCAGCAGTTTGACAGCAACTAATGAAAAACTGTTTTTT. It yields the protein CASSLTATNEKLFF.

This CDR3 reads CASAGGSGPYEQYF. The DNA for the CDR3 is TGTGCCAGCGCGGGAGGCAGCGGACCCTACGAGCAGTACTTC. The V gene is TRBV6-5, the J gene TRBJ2-7; 8 bases are a match to TRBD2. The CDR3 is 14 residues long. CDR1 is MNHEY and CDR2 is SVGAGI in the germline V gene. V lost 8 bases to trimming and J lost 2 bases; unmatched junction nucleotides: 8.

The gene calls are TRBV7-2 and TRBJ2-1, with D maybe TRBD1 (5 bases). The germline V and J ends were trimmed by 1 base and 7 bases, with 14 bases remaining between them. Germline V gives CDR1 SGHTA, CDR2 FQGNSA. The CDR3 consists of 15 residues. The DNA of the CDR3 is TGTGCCAGCAGCTTAGGACAGCCTGGTGGGAATGAGCAGTTCTTC. Its protein is CASSLGQPGGNEQFF.

This chain uses TRBV5-1 with TRBJ2-1; 9 bases agree with TRBD1. This CDR3 has 16 residues. The germline V gene encodes CDR1 SGHRS and CDR2 YFSETQ. After removal of 0 bases from V and 4 bases from J, the junction contained 5 bases not matched to a gene. The CDR3 sequence is CASSLGGQGLYNEQFF. DNA for the CDR3: TGCGCCAGCAGCTTGGGGGGACAGGGACTATACAATGAGCAGTTCTTC. The variable domain in full, completed from reference TRBV5-1 and TRBJ2-1, reads KAGVTQTPRYLIKTRGQQVTLSCSPISGHRSVSWYQQTPGQGLQFLFEYFSETQRNKGNFPGRFSGRQFSNSRSEMNVSTLELGDSALYLCASSLGGQGLYNEQFFGPGTRLTVL.

V usage is TRBV5-4 and J usage is TRBJ2-7, with 8 bases matching TRBD1. Germline CDR1 is SGHNT and CDR2 is YYREEE (reference sequence). J was trimmed by 0 bases and V by 3 bases; bases with no gene match: 5. The CDR3 loop spans 15 amino acids. CDR3 protein: CASSSRTGFSYEQYF. The CDR3 region has the DNA TGTGCCAGCAGCTCTCGGACAGGGTTCTCCTACGAGCAGTACTTC.

This rearrangement joins TRBV29-1 to TRBJ2-2; tentatively, D is TRBD2 (5 bases). The CDR3 is 14 amino acids. Germline V gene lookup returns CDR1 SQVTM and CDR2 ANQGSEA. Trimming took 4 bases from V and 2 from J, leaving 11 bases between them. The CDR3 nucleotides read TGCAGCGTTGTCCCTAGCTCCAACACCGGGGAGCTGTTTTTT. Protein product: CSVVPSSNTGELFF.

Only one count was recorded for this clone. The chain is built from TRBV6-5 and TRBJ2-1; D possibly corresponds to TRBD2 (5 bases). V was pared by 6 bases and J by 0 bases, with 12 bases between. Germline lookup yields CDR1 MNHEY and CDR2 SVGAGI. There are 15 residues in the CDR3. The CDR3 sequence is CASSPGVDSYNEQFF. CDR3 bases: TGTGCCAGCAGCCCCGGGGTAGACTCCTACAATGAGCAGTTCTTC.

The chain has TRBV27 and TRBJ1-5, with 10 bases fitting TRBD1. This CDR3 comprises 19 residues. V lost 6 bases and J lost 2; bases outside the gene matches: 16. Per germline, CDR1 MNHEY and CDR2 SMNVEV (reference sequence). CDR3 loop: CASRQTPGQGYGGNQPQHF. The CDR3 DNA follows: TGTGCCAGCAGACAAACACCGGGACAGGGGTATGGAGGCAATCAGCCCCAGCATTTT.

The chain combines TRBV4-2 with TRBJ2-2; 8 nucleotides agree with TRBD2. Germline lookup yields CDR1 LGHNA and CDR2 YNFKEQ. This CDR3 is 19 amino acids long. V lost 1 base, J lost 2 bases, and 12 bases stayed unmatched. CDR3 amino acids: CASSQVRLAVAGNTGELFF. The CDR3 DNA follows: TGTGCCAGCAGCCAAGTGCGCTTGGCGGTAGCGGGAAACACCGGGGAGCTGTTTTTT.

The rearrangement joins TRBV27 to TRBJ2-5, with D hard to call. The germline gives CDR1 MNHEY, CDR2 SMNVEV (reference sequence). With 2 bases removed from V and 0 bases from J, the gap between germline ends came to 4 bases. The CDR3 totals 13 residues. CDR3 DNA sequence: TGTGCCAGCAGTTTACAGTACCAAGAGACCCAGTACTTC. It translates to CASSLQYQETQYF.

The chain has TRBV30 and TRBJ2-5; 7 nucleotides align to TRBD1. Germline V lookup: CDR1 GTSNPN, CDR2 SVGIG (reference sequence). V was clipped by 3 bases and J by 1 base; unmatched bases: 8. The CDR3 runs to 15 residues. The CDR3 sequence: CAWRATDRVQETQYF. The CDR3 nucleotides are TGTGCCTGGAGGGCCACAGACAGGGTCCAAGAGACCCAGTACTTC. The full variable domain, with the rest looked up from reference TRBV30 and TRBJ2-5, is SQTIHQWPATLVQPVGSPLSLECTVEGTSNPNLYWYRQAAGRGLQLLFYSVGIGQISSEVPQNLSASRPQDRQFILSSKKLLLSDSGFYLCAWRATDRVQETQYFGPGTRLLVL.

This chain links TRBV7-9 with TRBJ2-3; 12 nucleotides match TRBD2. The germline gives CDR1 SEHNR, CDR2 FQNEAQ (reference sequence). CDR3 length equals 18 residues. V gave up 4 bases and J gave up 0 bases; unmatched junction bases: 8. The CDR3 DNA reads as TGTGCCAGCAGCTCCACTAGCGGGAGGATTGCAAGCACAGATACGCAGTATTTT. It encodes CASSSTSGRIASTDTQYF.

The chain uses TRBV10-2 and TRBJ2-1, with 9 bases aligning to TRBD1. CDR3 length equals 17 residues. CDR1 is WSHSY, CDR2 SAAADI, per germline. Losses at the gene ends were 3 bases for V and 1 base for J; bases not matched to a gene: 7. In DNA, the CDR3 is TGCGCCAGCAGTGATCCCCCGGGACAGGGATCCTACAATGAGCAGTTCTTC. Amino acid sequence: CASSDPPGQGSYNEQFF.

This chain links TRBV5-1 with TRBJ2-3, with TRBD1 matching 9 bases. The trim removed 0 bases at V and 2 bases at J, leaving 7 bases unmatched. Germline CDR1 is SGHRS and CDR2 is YFSETQ. This CDR3 has 17 amino acids. The CDR3 DNA reads as TGCGCCAGCAGCTTGGGTGACAGGGGGGTCTCCACAGATACGCAGTATTTT. Its protein product is CASSLGDRGVSTDTQYF.

V gene TRBV10-3 combines with J gene TRBJ2-7; perhaps TRBD2 as D (5 bases). The CDR3 loop spans 15 amino acids. CDR1 and CDR2 from the germline V gene are ENHRY and SYGVKD. V was clipped by 0 bases and J by 0 bases, with 9 bases between them. As DNA, the CDR3 is TGTGCCATCAGTGAGTCGAGCGGTAGCTCCTACGAGCAGTACTTC. Residues: CAISESSGSSYEQYF.

The chain links TRBV4-1 to TRBJ2-7; 9 positions agree with TRBD1. The V segment lost 1 base and the J segment 5 bases; nucleotides outside the gene matches: 6. This CDR3 region has 15 residues. In germline, CDR1 is MGHRA, CDR2 YSYEKL. In DNA form, the CDR3 reads TGCGCCAGCAGCCAAGCTCCGGGACAGGGAGACGAGCAGTACTTC. It yields the protein CASSQAPGQGDEQYF.

The chain couples TRBV28 to TRBJ1-5, with 8 bases fitting TRBD1. CDR1 and CDR2 (germline): MDHEN, SYDVKM. This CDR3 has 16 amino acids. V shed 6 bases, J shed 3 bases, and the junction held 10 bases outside the gene matches. The DNA for the CDR3 is TGTGCCAGCAGCCTGGGGGCCAGGGGGCACAATCAGCCCCAGCATTTT. This gives the protein CASSLGARGHNQPQHF. The complete variable domain, with remaining parts taken from reference TRBV28 and TRBJ1-5, reads DVKVTQSSRYLVKRTGEKVFLECVQDMDHENMFWYRQDPGLGLRLIYFSYDVKMKEKGDIPEGYSVSREKKERFSLILESASTNQTSMYLCASSLGARGHNQPQHFGDGTRLSIL.